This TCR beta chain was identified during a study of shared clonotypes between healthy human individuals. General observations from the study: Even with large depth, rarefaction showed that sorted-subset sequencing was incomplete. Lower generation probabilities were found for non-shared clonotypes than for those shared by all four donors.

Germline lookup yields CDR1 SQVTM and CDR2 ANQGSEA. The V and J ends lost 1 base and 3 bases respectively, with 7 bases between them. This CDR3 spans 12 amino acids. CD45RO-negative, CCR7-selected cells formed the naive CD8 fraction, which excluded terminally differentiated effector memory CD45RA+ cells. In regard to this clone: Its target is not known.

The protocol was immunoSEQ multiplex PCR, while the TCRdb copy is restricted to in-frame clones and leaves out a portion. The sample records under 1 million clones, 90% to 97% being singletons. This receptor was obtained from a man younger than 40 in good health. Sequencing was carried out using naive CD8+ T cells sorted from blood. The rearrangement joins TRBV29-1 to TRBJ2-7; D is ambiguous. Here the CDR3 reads CSVEVTVYEQYF. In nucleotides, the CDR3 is TGCAGCGTTGAAGTGACGGTCTACGAGCAGTACTTC.